The 2 T cell receptor beta chains below were found in one sample sequenced in a study of blood T cell repertoires in COVID-19. Libraries were prepared by immunoSEQ multiplex PCR; TCRdb keeps only in-frame clonotypes and omits some of them. The table has about 240,000 clones, 80% to 85% seen once; the top ten hold roughly an eighth. The specimen sequenced was peripheral blood. Receptors were obtained from a woman in her sixties or seventies with active or convalescent COVID-19.

The genes are TRBV27 and TRBJ1-5; TRBD1 might be the D (5 bases). The V end was cut by 4 bases, the J end by 6 bases, with 10 bases between. Germline CDR1 MNHEY, CDR2 SMNVEV (reference sequence). CDR3 length equals 13 residues. CDR3 in amino acids: CASSSAGGQPQHF. The CDR3 nucleotides read TGTGCCAGCAGTTCCGCGGGGGGTCAGCCCCAGCATTTT.

CDR3 DNA: TGTGCCAGCAGCCCCCGGGGGGCCTCCTACAATGAGCAGTTCTTC. Amino acids: CASSPRGASYNEQFF. V usage is TRBV7-9 and J usage is TRBJ2-1, with D maybe TRBD2 (7 bases). Trimming cost V 5 bases and J 0 bases, with 11 bases left between them. The germline V gene has CDR1 SEHNR and CDR2 FQNEAQ (reference sequence). This CDR3 is built from 15 residues.